The T cell receptor (beta chain) described here comes from a study of CD8 T cells in ankylosing spondylitis. This clonotype was counted at least ten times. The antigen remains unidentified. Study observations and caveats: Seven or eight highly homologous variants formed a TCR beta motif that appeared characteristic of ankylosing spondylitis blood.

TCRdb analysed the 5' RACE reads with MiXCR anew, one entry per CDR3 protein. The table shows 300,000 to 350,000 distinct CDR3 sequences, with roughly 20% occurring only once. In germline, CDR1 is MNHEY, CDR2 SMNVEV (reference sequence). V shed 0 bases and J shed 1 base, with 7 bases lying between them. The CDR3 is 15 amino acids. Sequenced input: blood, either unsorted or a sorted T cell fraction (not recorded which). The TCR comes from a female donor with ankylosing spondylitis or in good health (not recorded which). This chain links TRBV27 with TRBJ2-1; no definite D call. The CDR3 protein is CASSLSGLSYNEQFF. For the CDR3, the DNA is TGTGCCAGCAGTTTATCAGGTTTGTCCTACAATGAGCAGTTCTTC.